The 8 T cell receptor beta chains listed next were all sequenced from one sample in a study of a mutant IDH1 vaccine in newly diagnosed glioma. Time point reported: week 5, during vaccination. A 20-mer mutant IDH1 peptide at 300 ug was injected subcutaneously with topical imiquimod. The protocol was immunoSEQ multiplex PCR, while the TCRdb copy is restricted to in-frame clones and leaves out a portion. The sample contains 75,000 to 85,000 clones, 90% to 95% of which appear only once. These receptors have no identified antigens. The sample in question was PBMCs, obtained from a glioma patient whose treatment included an IDH1 peptide vaccine. These receptors were taken from a woman between 45 and 65 years old with glioma.

The rearrangement uses TRBV9 and TRBJ2-2; D perhaps matches TRBD2 (5 bases). This CDR3 is built from 16 residues. Germline loops: CDR1 SGDLS, CDR2 YYNGEE. V lost 2 bases and J lost 8, with 19 bases in between. The CDR3 loop is CASSVAGQEPGGELFF. DNA of the CDR3: TGTGCCAGCAGCGTTGCTGGTCAGGAGCCGGGAGGGGAGCTGTTTTTT.

The V call is TRBV5-6, the J call TRBJ1-6; D gene unclear. This CDR3 contains 13 residues. V lost 4 bases and J lost 5, with 7 bases in between. The germline V gene encodes CDR1 SGHDT and CDR2 YYEEEE. The CDR3 DNA follows: TGTGCCAGCAGCCGGGCCGATAATTCACCCCTCCACTTT. Translated: CASSRADNSPLHF.

This clone appeared a single time. The chain carries TRBV2 and TRBJ1-5, with no clear D. CDR1 and CDR2 from the germline V gene are SNHLY and FYNNEI. The CDR3 consists of 14 residues. The V end was cut by 4 bases, the J end by 0 bases, with 7 bases between. Here the CDR3 reads CASSVQYSNQPQHF. In nucleotides, the CDR3 is TGTGCCAGCAGTGTTCAGTATAGCAATCAGCCCCAGCATTTT.

This rearrangement joins TRBV6-5 to TRBJ2-7; the D is unclear. The CDR3 consists of 13 residues. The ends were cut back, 6 bases at V and 2 bases at J, with 11 bases in the middle. Germline CDR1 and CDR2: MNHEY and SVGAGI. The CDR3 DNA reads TGTGCCAGCAGACTGACCCTTACCTACGAGCAGTACTTC. Encoded protein: CASRLTLTYEQYF.

In DNA form, the CDR3 reads TGTGCCAGCAGCCGCGGGTCCTACGAGCAGTACTTC. This sequence encodes CASSRGSYEQYF. This chain links TRBV6-5 with TRBJ2-7, with D possibly being TRBD2 (5 bases). The germline gives CDR1 MNHEY, CDR2 SVGAGI. V was shortened by 6 bases and J by 1 base, with 7 bases between the two germline ends. The length of the CDR3 is 12 residues.

This chain joins TRBV6-6 and TRBJ2-1; 7 bases agree with TRBD2. The CDR3 runs 15 residues. Germline V gene data show CDR1 as MNHNY and CDR2 as SVGAGI (reference sequence). The V and J ends lost 3 bases and 7 bases, in that order; junction bases with no gene match: 9. The CDR3 bases are TGTGCCAGCAGTTATGGCGGGGGAGGTGAAAATGAGCAGTTCTTC. It is translated as CASSYGGGGENEQFF.

The rearrangement uses TRBV30 and TRBJ2-1; D is unclear. Germline loops: CDR1 GTSNPN, CDR2 SVGIG (reference sequence). V lost 0 bases, J lost 6 bases, and 3 bases lay in between. This CDR3 region has 11 residues. The CDR3 loop is CAWSVINEQFF. The CDR3 coding sequence is TGTGCCTGGAGTGTTATCAATGAGCAGTTCTTC. Drawing the rest from reference TRBV30 and TRBJ2-1, the complete variable domain is SQTIHQWPATLVQPVGSPLSLECTVEGTSNPNLYWYRQAAGRGLQLLFYSVGIGQISSEVPQNLSASRPQDRQFILSSKKLLLSDSGFYLCAWSVINEQFFGPGTRLTVL.

This sequence joins TRBV4-2 and TRBJ2-7; no firm D call. V was shortened by 4 bases and J by 5 bases, with 9 bases between the two germline ends. The germline CDR1 and CDR2 sequences are LGHNA and YNFKEQ. This CDR3 comprises 12 residues. CDR3 in amino acids: CASSLRGDEQYF. In DNA form, the CDR3 reads TGTGCCAGCAGCCTACGTGGCGACGAGCAGTACTTC.